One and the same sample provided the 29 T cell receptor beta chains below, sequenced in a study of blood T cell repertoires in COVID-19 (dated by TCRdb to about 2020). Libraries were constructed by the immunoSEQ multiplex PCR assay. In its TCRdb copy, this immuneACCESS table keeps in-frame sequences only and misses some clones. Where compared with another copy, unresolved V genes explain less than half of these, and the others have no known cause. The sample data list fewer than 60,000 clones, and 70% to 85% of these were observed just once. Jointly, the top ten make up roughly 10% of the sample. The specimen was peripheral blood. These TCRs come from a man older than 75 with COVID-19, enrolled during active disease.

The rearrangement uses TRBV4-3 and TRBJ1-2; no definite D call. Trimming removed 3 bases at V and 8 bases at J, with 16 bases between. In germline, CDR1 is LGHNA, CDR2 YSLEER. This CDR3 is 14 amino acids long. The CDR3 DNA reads TGCGCCAGCAGCCAGGGAGTGGAGGGAACCGGCTACACCTTC. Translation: CASSQGVEGTGYTF.

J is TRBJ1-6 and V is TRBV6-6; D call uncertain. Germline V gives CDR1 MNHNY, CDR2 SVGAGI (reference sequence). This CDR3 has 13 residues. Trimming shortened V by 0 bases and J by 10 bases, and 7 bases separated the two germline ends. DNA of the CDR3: TGTGCCAGCAGTTACTCGCGGGAATCACCCCTCCACTTT. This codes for CASSYSRESPLHF.

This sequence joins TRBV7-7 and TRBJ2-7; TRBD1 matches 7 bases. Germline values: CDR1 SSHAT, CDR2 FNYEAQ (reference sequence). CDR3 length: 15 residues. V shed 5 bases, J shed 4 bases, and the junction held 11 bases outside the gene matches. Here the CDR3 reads CASSTLPGQAYEQYF. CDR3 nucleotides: TGTGCCAGCAGCACACTGCCCGGACAGGCATACGAGCAGTACTTC.

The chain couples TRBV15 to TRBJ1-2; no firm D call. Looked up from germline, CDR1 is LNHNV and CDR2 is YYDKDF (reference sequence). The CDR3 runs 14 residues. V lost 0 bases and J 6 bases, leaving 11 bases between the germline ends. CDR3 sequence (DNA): TGTGCCACCAGCAGAGATCTTGCGGAGAATGGCTACACCTTC. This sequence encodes CATSRDLAENGYTF. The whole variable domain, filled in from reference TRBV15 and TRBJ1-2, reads DAMVIQNPRYQVTQFGKPVTLSCSQTLNHNVMYWYQQKSSQAPKLLFHYYDKDFNNEADTPDNFQSRRPNTSFCFLDIRSPGLGDTAMYLCATSRDLAENGYTFGSGTRLTVV.

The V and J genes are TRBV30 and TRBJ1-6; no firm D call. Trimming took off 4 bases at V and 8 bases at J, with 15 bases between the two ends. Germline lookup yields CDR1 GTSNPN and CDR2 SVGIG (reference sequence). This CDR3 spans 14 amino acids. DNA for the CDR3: TGTGCCTGGACCACCCGACCGAGGGATTCACCCCTCCACTTT. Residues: CAWTTRPRDSPLHF.

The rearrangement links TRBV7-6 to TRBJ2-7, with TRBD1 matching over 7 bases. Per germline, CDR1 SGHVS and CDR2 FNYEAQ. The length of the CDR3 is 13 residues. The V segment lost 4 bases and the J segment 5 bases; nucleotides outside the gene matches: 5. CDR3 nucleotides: TGTGCCAGCAGCTCCCGAGGGGGCAACGAGCAGTACTTC. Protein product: CASSSRGGNEQYF. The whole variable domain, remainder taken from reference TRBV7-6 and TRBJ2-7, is GAGVSQSPRYKVTKRGQDVALRCDPISGHVSLYWYRQALGQGPEFLTYFNYEAQQDKSGLPNDRFSAERPEGSISTLTIQRTEQRDSAMYRCASSSRGGNEQYFGPGTRLTVT.

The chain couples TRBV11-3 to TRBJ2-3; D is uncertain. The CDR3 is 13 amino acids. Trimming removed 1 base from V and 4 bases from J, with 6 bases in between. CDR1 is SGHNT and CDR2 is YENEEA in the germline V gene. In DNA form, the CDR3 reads TGTGCCAGCAGCTTAGGAGAGGCAGATACGCAGTATTTT. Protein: CASSLGEADTQYF.

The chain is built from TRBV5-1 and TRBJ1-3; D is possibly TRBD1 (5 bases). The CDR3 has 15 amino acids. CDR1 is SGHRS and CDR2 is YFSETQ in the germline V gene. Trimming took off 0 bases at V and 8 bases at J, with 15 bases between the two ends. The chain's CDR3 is CASSLGARGGDTIYF. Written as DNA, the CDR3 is TGCGCCAGCAGCTTGGGGGCAAGAGGAGGGGACACCATATATTTT.

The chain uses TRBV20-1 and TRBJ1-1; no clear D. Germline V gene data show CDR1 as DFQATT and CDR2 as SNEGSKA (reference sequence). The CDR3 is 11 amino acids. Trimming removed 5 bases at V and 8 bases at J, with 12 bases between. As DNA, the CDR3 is TGCAGTGCTCCCAAGGCGACAGAAGCTTTCTTT. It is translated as CSAPKATEAFF.

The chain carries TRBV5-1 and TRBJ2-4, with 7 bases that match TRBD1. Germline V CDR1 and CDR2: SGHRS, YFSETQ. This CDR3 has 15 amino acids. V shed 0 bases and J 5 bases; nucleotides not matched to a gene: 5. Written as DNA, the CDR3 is TGCGCCAGCAGCTTGGAGGGGGCCGTTCAAAACATTCAGTACTTC. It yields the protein CASSLEGAVQNIQYF.

The CDR3 bases are TGTGCCAGCAGCCACCAACAGGGAGAGACCGGGGAGCTGTTTTTT. This sequence encodes CASSHQQGETGELFF. The chain couples TRBV7-2 to TRBJ2-2, with a weak D call TRBD1 (6 bases). This CDR3 spans 15 amino acids. Germline lookup yields CDR1 SGHTA and CDR2 FQGNSA. Trimming cost V 5 bases and J 5 bases, with 15 bases left between them.

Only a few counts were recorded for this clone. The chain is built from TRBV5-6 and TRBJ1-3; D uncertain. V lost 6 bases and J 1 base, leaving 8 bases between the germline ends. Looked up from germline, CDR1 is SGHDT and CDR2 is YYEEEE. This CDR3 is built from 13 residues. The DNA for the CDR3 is TGTGCCAGCATGGGCAGGTCTGGAAACACCATATATTTT. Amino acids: CASMGRSGNTIYF.

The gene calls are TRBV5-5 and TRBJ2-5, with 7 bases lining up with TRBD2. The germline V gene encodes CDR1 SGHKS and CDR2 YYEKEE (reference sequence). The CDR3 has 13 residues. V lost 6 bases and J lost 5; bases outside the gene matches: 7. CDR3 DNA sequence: TGTGCCAGCAACCCAGCGGGGTGGGAGACCCAGTACTTC. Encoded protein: CASNPAGWETQYF.

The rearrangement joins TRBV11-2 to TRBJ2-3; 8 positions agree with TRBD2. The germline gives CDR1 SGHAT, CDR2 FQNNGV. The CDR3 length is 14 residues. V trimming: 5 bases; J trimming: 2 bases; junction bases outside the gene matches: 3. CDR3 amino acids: CASSLSGNTDTQYF. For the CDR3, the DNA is TGTGCCAGCAGCCTTAGCGGGAACACAGATACGCAGTATTTT.

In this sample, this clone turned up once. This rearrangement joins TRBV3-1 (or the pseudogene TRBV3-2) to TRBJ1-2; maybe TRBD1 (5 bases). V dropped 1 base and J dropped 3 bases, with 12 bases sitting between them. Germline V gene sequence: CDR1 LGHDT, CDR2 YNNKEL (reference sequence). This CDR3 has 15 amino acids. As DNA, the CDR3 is TGTGCCAGCAGCCAAGGGGTAGGGGTGTACTATGGCTACACCTTC. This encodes CASSQGVGVYYGYTF.

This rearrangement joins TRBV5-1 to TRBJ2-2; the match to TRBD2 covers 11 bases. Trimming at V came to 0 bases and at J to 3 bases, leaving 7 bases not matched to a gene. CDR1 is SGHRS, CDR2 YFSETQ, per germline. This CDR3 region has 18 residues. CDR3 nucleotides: TGCGCCAGCAGCTTGGCCCCAGTACTAGCGGGAGACACCGGGGAGCTGTTTTTT. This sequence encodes CASSLAPVLAGDTGELFF.

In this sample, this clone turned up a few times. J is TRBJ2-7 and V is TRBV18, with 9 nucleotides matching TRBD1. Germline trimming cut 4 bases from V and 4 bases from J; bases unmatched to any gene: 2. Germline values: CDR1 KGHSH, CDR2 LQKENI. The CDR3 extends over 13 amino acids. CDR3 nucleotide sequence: TGTGCCAGCTCACTTGGACAGGGGTACGAGCAGTACGTC. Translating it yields CASSLGQGYEQYV.

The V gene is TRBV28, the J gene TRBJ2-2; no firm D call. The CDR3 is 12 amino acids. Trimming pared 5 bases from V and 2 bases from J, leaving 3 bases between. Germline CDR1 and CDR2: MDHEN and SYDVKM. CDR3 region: CASSLNTGELFF. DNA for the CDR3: TGTGCCAGCAGTCTAAACACCGGGGAGCTGTTTTTT. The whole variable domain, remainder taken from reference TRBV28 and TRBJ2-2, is DVKVTQSSRYLVKRTGEKVFLECVQDMDHENMFWYRQDPGLGLRLIYFSYDVKMKEKGDIPEGYSVSREKKERFSLILESASTNQTSMYLCASSLNTGELFFGEGSRLTVL.

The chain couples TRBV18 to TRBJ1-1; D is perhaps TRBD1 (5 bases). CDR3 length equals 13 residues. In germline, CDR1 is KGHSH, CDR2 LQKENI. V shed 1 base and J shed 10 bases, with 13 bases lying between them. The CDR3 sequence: CASSPLREQGAFF. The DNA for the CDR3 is TGTGCCAGCTCACCACTACGGGAGCAGGGAGCTTTCTTT.

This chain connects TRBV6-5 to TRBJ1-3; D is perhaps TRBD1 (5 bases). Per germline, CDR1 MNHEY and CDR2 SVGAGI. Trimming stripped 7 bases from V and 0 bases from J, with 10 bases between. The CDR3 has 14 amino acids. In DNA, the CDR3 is TGTGCCAGCAACACAGGTAGCTCTGGAAACACCATATATTTT. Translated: CASNTGSSGNTIYF.

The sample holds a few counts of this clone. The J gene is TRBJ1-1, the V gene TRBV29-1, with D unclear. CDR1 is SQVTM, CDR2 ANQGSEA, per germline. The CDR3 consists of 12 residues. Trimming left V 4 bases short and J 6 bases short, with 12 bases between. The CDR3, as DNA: TGCAGCGTTGGCCAGGCCAACGCTGAAGCTTTCTTT. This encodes CSVGQANAEAFF.

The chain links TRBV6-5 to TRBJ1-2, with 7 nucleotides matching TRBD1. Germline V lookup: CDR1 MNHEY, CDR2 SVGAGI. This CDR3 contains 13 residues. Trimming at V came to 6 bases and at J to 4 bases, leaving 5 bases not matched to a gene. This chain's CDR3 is CASSSGQLYGYTF. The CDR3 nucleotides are TGTGCCAGCAGCTCGGGACAGCTCTATGGCTACACCTTC.

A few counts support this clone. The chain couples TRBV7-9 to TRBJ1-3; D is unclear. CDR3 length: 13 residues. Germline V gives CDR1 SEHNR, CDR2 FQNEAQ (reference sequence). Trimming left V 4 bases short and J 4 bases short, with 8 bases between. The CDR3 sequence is CASSSSGGNTIYF. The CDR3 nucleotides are TGTGCCAGCAGCTCTTCGGGAGGAAACACCATATATTTT.

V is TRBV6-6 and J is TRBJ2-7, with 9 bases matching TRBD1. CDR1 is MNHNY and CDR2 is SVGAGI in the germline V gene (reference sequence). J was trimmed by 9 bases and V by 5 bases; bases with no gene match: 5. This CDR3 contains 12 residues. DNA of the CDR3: TGTGCCAGCAGTGGACAGGGGAGTTGGCAGTACGTC. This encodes CASSGQGSWQYV.

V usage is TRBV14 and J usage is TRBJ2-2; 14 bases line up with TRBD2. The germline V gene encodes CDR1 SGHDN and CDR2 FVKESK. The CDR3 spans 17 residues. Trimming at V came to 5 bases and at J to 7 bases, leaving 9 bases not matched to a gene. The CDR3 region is CASSWRGTSGGYGELFF. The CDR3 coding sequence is TGTGCCAGCAGCTGGAGAGGGACTAGCGGGGGCTACGGGGAGCTGTTTTTT.

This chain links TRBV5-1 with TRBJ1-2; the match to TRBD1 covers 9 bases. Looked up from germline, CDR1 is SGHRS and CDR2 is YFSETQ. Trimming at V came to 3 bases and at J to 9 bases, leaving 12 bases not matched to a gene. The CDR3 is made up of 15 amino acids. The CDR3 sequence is CASSSGTGTLVSYTF. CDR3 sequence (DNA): TGCGCCAGCAGCTCCGGGACAGGGACTCTTGTGAGCTACACCTTC.

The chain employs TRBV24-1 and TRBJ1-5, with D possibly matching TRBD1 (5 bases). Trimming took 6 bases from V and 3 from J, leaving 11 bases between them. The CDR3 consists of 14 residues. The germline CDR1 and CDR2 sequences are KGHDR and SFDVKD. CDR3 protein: CATSHRDFNQPQHF. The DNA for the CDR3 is TGTGCCACCAGTCACCGGGACTTCAATCAGCCCCAGCATTTT.

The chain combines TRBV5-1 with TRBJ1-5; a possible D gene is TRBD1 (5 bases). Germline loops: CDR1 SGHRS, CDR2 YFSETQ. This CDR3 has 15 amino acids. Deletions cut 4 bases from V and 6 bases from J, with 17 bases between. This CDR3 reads CASSPTGGVGQPQHF. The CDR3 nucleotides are TGCGCCAGCAGCCCTACTGGAGGGGTGGGTCAGCCCCAGCATTTT.

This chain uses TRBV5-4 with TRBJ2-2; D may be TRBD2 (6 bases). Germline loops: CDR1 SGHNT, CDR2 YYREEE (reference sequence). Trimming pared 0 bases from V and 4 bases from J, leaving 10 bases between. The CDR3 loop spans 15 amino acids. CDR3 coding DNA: TGTGCCAGCAGCTTGGACCAGCGGGTCACCGGGGAGCTGTTTTTT. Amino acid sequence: CASSLDQRVTGELFF.